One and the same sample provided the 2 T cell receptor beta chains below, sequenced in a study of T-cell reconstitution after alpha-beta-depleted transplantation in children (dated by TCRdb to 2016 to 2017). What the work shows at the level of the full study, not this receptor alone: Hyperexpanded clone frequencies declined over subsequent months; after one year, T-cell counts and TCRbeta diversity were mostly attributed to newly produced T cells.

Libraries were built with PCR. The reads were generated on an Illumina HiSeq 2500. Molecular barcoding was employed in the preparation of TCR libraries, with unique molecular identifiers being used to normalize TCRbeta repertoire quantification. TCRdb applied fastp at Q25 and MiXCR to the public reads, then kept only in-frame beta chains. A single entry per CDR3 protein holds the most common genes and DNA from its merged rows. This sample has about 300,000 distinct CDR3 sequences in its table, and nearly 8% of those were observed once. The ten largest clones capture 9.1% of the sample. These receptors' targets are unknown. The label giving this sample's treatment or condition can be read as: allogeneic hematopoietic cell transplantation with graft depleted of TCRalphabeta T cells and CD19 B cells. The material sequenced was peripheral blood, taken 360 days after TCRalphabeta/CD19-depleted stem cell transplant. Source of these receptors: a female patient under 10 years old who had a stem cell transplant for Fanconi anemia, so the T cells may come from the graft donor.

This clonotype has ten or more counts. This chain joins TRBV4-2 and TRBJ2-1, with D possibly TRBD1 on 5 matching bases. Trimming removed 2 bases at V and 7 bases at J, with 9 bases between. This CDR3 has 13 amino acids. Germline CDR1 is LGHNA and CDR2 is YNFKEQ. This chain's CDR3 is CASSQFKGNEQFF. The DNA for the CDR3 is TGTGCCAGCAGCCAATTTAAGGGGAATGAGCAGTTCTTC.

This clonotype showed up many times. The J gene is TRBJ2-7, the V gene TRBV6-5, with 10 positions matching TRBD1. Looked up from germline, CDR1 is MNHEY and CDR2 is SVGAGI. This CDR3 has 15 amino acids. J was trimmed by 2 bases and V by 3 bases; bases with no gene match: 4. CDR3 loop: CASSYLTGGTYEQYF. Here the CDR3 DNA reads TGTGCCAGCAGTTATCTGACAGGGGGCACCTACGAGCAGTACTTC.